This is a list of T cell receptor beta chains from one sample in a study of T cells after yellow fever vaccination. TCRdb re-called the 5' RACE reads with MiXCR, one entry per CDR3 protein. The sample carries about 63,000 distinct CDR3 sequences, roughly 7.3% recorded once. Sample: CD8+ T cells sorted from PBMCs, taken 15 days after the yellow fever booster vaccination. Receptors were obtained from a man aged 25-40 years who received the YFV17D yellow fever vaccine. The CDR3 runs from the conserved cysteine through the conserved F or W. The D gene is left open where the match is weak. Where a row states a size, it is once, few, many or the class of an expanded clone; other rows omit it.

V gene	J gene	D gene	clone size	CDR3 DNA	CDR3 protein
TRBV5-6	TRBJ2-7	.	many	TGTGCCAGCAGCTTGGGACCGACATACGAGCAGTACTTC	CASSLGPTYEQYF
TRBV5-4	TRBJ2-6	.	many	TGTGCCAGCAGCCCTCTTTCTGGGGCCAACGTCCTGACTTTC	CASSPLSGANVLTF
TRBV13	TRBJ2-1	TRBD2	many	TGTGCCACCTTAGCGGGAGGGTATGAGCAGTTCTTC	CATLAGGYEQFF
TRBV13	TRBJ1-2	TRBD1	many	TGTGCCAGCAGCCGCGGGACAGGGACCGATCGCCGGGGCTACACCTTC	CASSRGTGTDRRGYTF
TRBV5-5	TRBJ2-5	.	many	TGTGCCAGCAGCTTGGTCGGGTCCCCGGCCCAGTACTTC	CASSLVGSPAQYF
TRBV28	TRBJ2-4	.	many	TGTGCCACCGGGGGTGAGCGAGCCAAAAACATTCAGTACTTC	CATGGERAKNIQYF
TRBV27	TRBJ2-7	TRBD1	many	TGTGCCAGCAGTTTTGTTGGACAGGGGGGCGAGCAGTACTTC	CASSFVGQGGEQYF
TRBV5-1	TRBJ2-7	.	many	TGCGCCAGCAGCTCGACAGTCTCCTACGAGCAGTACTTC	CASSSTVSYEQYF
TRBV19	TRBJ2-7	.	many	TGTGCCAGTAGTGCCTCGGACAACTCCTACGAGCAGTACTTC	CASSASDNSYEQYF
TRBV2	TRBJ2-1	TRBD2	many	TGTGCCAGCGGGACTAGCGGGGGCCACAATGAGCAGTTCTTC	CASGTSGGHNEQFF
TRBV5-4	TRBJ2-3	TRBD2	many	TGTGCCACTTACATCTTACAGCGGGAGGCAGATACGCAGTATTTT	CATYILQREADTQYF
TRBV6-4	TRBJ1-1	TRBD1	few	TGTGCCAGCAGTCTCACTGGAACCGGACAGGGGAAGAACACTGAAGCTTTCTTT	CASSLTGTGQGKNTEAFF
TRBV20-1	TRBJ2-7	.	.	TGCAGTGCTAAAGGACAGGGGATGCCTAGCGGGGCAACCTACGAGCAGTACTTC	CSAKGQGMPSGATYEQYF
TRBV3-1	TRBJ2-7	.	many	TGTGCCAGCAGCCAAGGGGACCAGCTCTCCTACGAGCAGTACTTC	CASSQGDQLSYEQYF
TRBV6-7	TRBJ1-5	.	many	TGTGCCAGCAGCTTCGGGGCCCGTCAGCCCCAGCATTTT	CASSFGARQPQHF
TRBV12-3/TRBV12-4	TRBJ2-1	TRBD2	many	TGTGCCAGCACTGCGGGAGGCGAAAACAATGAGCAGTTCTTC	CASTAGGENNEQFF